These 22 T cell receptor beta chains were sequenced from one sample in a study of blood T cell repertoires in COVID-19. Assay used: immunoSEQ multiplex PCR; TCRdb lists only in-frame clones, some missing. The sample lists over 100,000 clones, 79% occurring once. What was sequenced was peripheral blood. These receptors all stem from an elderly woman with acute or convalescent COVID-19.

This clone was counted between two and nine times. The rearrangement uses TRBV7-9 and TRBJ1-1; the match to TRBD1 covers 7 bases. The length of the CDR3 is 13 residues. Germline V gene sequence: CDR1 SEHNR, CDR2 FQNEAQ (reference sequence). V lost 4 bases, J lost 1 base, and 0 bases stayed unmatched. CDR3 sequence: CASSSGGNTEAFF. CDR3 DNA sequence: TGTGCCAGCAGCTCAGGGGGGAACACTGAAGCTTTCTTT.

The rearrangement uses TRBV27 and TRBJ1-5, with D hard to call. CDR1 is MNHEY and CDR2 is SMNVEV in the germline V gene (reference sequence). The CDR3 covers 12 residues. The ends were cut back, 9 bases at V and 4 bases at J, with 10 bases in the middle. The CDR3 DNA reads TGTGCCAGTCGGTCGTGGAATCAGCCCCAGCATTTT. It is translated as CASRSWNQPQHF.

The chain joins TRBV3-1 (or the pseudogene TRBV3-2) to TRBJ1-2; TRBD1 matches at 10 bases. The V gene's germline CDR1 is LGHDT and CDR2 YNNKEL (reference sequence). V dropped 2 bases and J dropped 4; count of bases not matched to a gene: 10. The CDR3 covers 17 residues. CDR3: CASSQTSGTGVIYGYTF. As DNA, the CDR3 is TGTGCCAGCAGCCAAACGTCCGGGACAGGGGTAATCTATGGCTACACCTTC.

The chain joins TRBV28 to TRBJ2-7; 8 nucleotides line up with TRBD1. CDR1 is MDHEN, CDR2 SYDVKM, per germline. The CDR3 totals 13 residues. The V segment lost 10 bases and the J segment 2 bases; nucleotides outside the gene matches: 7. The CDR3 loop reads CATWATGAYEQYF. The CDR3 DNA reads TGTGCCACCTGGGCGACAGGGGCCTACGAGCAGTACTTC.

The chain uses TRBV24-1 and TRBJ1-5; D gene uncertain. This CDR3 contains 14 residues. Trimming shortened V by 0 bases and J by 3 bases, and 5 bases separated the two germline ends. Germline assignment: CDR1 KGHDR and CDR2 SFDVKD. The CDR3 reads CATSDLPFNQPQHF. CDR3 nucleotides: TGTGCCACCAGTGATTTGCCGTTCAATCAGCCCCAGCATTTT.

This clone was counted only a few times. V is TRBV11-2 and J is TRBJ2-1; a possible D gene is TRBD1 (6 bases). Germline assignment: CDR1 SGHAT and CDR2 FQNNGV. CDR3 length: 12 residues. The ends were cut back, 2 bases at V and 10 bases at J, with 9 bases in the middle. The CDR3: CASSLRGWEQFF. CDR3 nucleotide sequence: TGTGCCAGCAGCTTAAGGGGGTGGGAGCAGTTCTTC.

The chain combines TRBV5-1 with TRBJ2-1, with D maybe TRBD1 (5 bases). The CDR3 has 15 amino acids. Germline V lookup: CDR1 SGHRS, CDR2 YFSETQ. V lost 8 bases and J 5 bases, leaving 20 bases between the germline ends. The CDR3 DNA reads TGCGCCAGTTCCTTGGGGCTCGCTAGAAACAATGAGCAGTTCTTC. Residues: CASSLGLARNNEQFF. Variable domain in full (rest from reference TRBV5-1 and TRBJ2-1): KAGVTQTPRYLIKTRGQQVTLSCSPISGHRSVSWYQQTPGQGLQFLFEYFSETQRNKGNFPGRFSGRQFSNSRSEMNVSTLELGDSALYLCASSLGLARNNEQFFGPGTRLTVL.

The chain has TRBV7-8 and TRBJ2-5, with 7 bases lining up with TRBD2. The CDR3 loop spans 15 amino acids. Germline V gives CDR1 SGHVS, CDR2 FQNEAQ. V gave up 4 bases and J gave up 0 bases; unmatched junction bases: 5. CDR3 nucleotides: TGTGCCAGCAGCTCGACTAGCCTGTACCAAGAGACCCAGTACTTC. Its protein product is CASSSTSLYQETQYF.

The CDR3 DNA is TGTGCCAGCAGCTCTAGCGCCACAGATACGCAGTATTTT. Its protein is CASSSSATDTQYF. The genes are TRBV7-9 and TRBJ2-3; TRBD2 might be the D (6 bases). Germline loops: CDR1 SEHNR, CDR2 FQNEAQ (reference sequence). CDR3 length equals 13 residues. Trimming removed 4 bases at V and 2 bases at J, with 7 bases between. Complete variable domain (other parts from reference TRBV7-9 and TRBJ2-3): DTGVSQNPRHKITKRGQNVTFRCDPISEHNRLYWYRQTLGQGPEFLTYFQNEAQLEKSRLLSDRFSAERPKGSFSTLEIQRTEQGDSAMYLCASSSSATDTQYFGPGTRLTVL.

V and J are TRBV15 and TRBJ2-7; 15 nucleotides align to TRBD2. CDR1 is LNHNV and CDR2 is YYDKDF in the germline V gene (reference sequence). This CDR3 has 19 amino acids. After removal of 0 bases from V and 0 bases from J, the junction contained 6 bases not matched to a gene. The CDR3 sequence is CATSREGLAGGPSSYEQYF. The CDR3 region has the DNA TGTGCCACCAGCAGAGAGGGACTAGCGGGAGGACCAAGCTCCTACGAGCAGTACTTC.

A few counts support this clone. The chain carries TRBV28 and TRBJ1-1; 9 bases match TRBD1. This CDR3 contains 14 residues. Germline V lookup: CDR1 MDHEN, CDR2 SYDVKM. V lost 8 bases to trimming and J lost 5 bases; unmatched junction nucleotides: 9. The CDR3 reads CASQGGQGGTEAFF. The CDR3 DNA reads TGTGCCAGCCAGGGGGGACAGGGCGGGACTGAAGCTTTCTTT.

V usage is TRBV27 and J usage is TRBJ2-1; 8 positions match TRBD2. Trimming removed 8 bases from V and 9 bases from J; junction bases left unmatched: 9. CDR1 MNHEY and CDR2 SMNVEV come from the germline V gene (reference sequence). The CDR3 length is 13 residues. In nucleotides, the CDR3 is TGTGCCAGCGGTGGGACTAGTAAAACTGAGCAGTTCTTC. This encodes CASGGTSKTEQFF.

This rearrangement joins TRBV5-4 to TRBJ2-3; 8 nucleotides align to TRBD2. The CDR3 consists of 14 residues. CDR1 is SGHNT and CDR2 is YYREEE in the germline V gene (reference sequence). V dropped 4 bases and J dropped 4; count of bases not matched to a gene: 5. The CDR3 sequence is CASSARTSPDTQYF. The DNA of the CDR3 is TGTGCCAGCAGCGCCCGGACTAGCCCAGATACGCAGTATTTT.

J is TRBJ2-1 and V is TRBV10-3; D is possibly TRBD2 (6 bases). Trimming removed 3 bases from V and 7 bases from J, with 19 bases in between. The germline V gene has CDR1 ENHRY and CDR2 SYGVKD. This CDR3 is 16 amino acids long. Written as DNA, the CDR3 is TGTGCCATCAGTGATAGCGGCTCAACGACGGATAATGAGCAGTTCTTC. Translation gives CAISDSGSTTDNEQFF.

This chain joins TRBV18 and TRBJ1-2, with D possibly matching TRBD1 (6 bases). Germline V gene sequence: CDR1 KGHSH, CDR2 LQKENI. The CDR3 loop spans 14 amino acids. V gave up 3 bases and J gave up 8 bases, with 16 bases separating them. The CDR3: CASSPQGRSEGYTF. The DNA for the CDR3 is TGTGCCAGCTCACCCCAGGGGCGCTCGGAAGGCTACACCTTC. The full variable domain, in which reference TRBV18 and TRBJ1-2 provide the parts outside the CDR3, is NAGVMQNPRHLVRRRGQEARLRCSPMKGHSHVYWYRQLPEEGLKFMVYLQKENIIDESGMPKERFSAEFPKEGPSILRIQQVVRGDSAAYFCASSPQGRSEGYTFGSGTRLTVV.

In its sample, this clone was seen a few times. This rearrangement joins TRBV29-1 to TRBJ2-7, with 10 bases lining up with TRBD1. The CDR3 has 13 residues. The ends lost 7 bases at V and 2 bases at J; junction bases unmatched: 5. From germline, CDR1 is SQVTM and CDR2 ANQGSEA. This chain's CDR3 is CSAGTGAPYEQYF. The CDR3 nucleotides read TGCAGCGCCGGGACAGGGGCCCCCTACGAGCAGTACTTC.

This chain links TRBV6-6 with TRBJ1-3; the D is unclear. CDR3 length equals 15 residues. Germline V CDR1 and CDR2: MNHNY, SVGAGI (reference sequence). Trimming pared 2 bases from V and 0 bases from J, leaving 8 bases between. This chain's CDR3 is CASSYPRNSGNTIYF. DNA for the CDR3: TGTGCCAGCAGTTACCCCAGGAACTCTGGAAACACCATATATTTT.

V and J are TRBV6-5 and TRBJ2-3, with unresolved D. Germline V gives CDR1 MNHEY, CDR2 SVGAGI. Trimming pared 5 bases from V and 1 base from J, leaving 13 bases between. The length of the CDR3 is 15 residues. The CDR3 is CASSPTLYGTDTQYF. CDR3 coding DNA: TGTGCCAGCAGTCCTACGCTATATGGCACAGATACGCAGTATTTT.

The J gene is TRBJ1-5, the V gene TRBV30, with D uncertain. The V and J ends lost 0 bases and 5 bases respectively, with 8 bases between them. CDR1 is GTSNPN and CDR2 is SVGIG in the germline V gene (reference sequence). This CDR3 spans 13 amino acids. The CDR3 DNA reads TGTGCCTGGAGTGTGACTTTAGATCAGCCCCAGCATTTT. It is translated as CAWSVTLDQPQHF. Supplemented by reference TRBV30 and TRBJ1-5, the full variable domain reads SQTIHQWPATLVQPVGSPLSLECTVEGTSNPNLYWYRQAAGRGLQLLFYSVGIGQISSEVPQNLSASRPQDRQFILSSKKLLLSDSGFYLCAWSVTLDQPQHFGDGTRLSIL.

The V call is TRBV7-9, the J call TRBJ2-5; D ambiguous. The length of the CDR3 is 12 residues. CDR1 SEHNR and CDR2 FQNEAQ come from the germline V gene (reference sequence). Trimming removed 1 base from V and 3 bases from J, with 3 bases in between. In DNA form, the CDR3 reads TGTGCCAGCAGCTTAGTAGAAGAGACCCAGTACTTC. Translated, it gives CASSLVEETQYF.

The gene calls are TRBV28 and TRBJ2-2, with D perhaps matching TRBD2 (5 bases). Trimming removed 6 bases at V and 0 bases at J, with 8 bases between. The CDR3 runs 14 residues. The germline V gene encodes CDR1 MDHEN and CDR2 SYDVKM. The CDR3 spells CASRRDANTGELFF. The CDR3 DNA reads TGTGCCAGCAGGAGGGATGCGAACACCGGGGAGCTGTTTTTT. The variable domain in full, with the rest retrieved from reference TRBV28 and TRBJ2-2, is DVKVTQSSRYLVKRTGEKVFLECVQDMDHENMFWYRQDPGLGLRLIYFSYDVKMKEKGDIPEGYSVSREKKERFSLILESASTNQTSMYLCASRRDANTGELFFGEGSRLTVL.

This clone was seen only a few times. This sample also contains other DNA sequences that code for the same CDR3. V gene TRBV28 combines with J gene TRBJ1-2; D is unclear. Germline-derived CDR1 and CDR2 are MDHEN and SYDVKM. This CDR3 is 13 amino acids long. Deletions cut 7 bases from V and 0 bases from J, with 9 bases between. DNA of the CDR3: TGTGCCAGCACTACTGGAGCTAACTATGGCTACACCTTC. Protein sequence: CASTTGANYGYTF.